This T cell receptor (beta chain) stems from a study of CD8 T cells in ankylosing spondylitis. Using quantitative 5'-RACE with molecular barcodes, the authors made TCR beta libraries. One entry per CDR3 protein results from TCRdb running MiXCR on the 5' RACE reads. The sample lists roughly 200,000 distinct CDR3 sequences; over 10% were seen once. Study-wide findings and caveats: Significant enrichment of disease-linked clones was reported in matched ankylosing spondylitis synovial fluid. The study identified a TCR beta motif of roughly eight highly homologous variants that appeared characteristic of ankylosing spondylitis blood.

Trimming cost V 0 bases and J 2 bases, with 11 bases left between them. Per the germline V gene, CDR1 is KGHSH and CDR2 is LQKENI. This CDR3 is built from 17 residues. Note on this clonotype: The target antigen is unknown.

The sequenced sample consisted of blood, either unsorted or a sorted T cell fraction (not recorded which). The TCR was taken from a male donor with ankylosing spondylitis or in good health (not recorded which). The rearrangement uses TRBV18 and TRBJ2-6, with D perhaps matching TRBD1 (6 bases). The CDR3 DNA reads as TGTGCCAGCTCACCACCGCGACAGGTCCCTGGGGCCAACGTCCTGACTTTC. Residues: CASSPPRQVPGANVLTF. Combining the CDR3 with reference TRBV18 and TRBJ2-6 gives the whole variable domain NAGVMQNPRHLVRRRGQEARLRCSPMKGHSHVYWYRQLPEEGLKFMVYLQKENIIDESGMPKERFSAEFPKEGPSILRIQQVVRGDSAAYFCASSPPRQVPGANVLTFGAGSRLTVL.